This TCR beta chain was recorded in a study of blood T cell repertoires in COVID-19. Study-wide context: Whether acute or convalescent, the COVID-19 samples came from the United States, Italy and Spain. Nucleic acid was either cDNA or gDNA, and it came from T cells, B-cell-depleted T cells, or PBMCs.

Germline loops: CDR1 LGHNA, CDR2 YNFKEQ. This CDR3 contains 16 residues. V was clipped by 0 bases and J by 1 base; unmatched bases: 4. Under the authors' procedure: Amplification from reference gene primers served as the basis for estimated nucleated cell counts. Profiled with immunoSEQ multiplex PCR; TCRdb holds only in-frame clones, not every one. D and trimming come from the DNA, and the V and J calls and clone size come from that table. The repertoire has roughly 180,000 clones, approximately 89% of them found once; the top ten carry approximately 8%. The V and J genes are TRBV4-2 and TRBJ2-7, with 9 bases that match TRBD1. The TCR was taken from a woman aged 60 to 75 with acute or convalescent COVID-19. Sequences were obtained from peripheral blood. The CDR3 DNA reads as TGTGCCAGCAGCCAAGAAACGACAGGGGGTTCCTACGAGCAGTACTTC. Encoded protein: CASSQETTGGSYEQYF.